This T cell receptor beta chain stems from a study of vaccination effects on CD4 cells after COVID-19. Study-wide context: Participants completed two doses of the BNT162b2 or mRNA-1273 vaccine. There were a couple of convalescent patients who gave samples 16 days and one week before vaccination. Whole-study findings and limits: There was marked clonal contraction among infection- and vaccine-induced clones late after vaccination.

TCRdb's copy holds only in-frame clones and misses some; the assay was immunoSEQ multiplex PCR. The profile shows some 40,000 clones, 70% to 80% of them singletons. With the ViraFEST assay, the study expanded antigen-specific CD4+ T cells using viral peptide pools, then sequenced them. At the end of over 8 days of culture, CD4+ T cells were isolated. SARS-CoV-2 infected the person between March and December 2020, as confirmed by PCR. Half of the medium was exchanged for IL-2 medium on both days 3 and 7. V was trimmed by 7 bases and J by 0 bases, leaving 16 bases between them. Germline V gene lookup returns CDR1 ENHRY and CDR2 SYGVKD. The CDR3 has 16 amino acids. Note on this clone: The antigen remains unidentified.

The receptor comes from a human donor who had a prior SARS-CoV-2 infection. Here the sequenced sample was CD4+ T cells from PBMCs cultured with HCoV-NL63 spike peptides, taken before COVID-19 vaccination. V usage is TRBV10-3 and J usage is TRBJ1-3; D possibly corresponds to TRBD1 (6 bases). DNA of the CDR3: TGTGCCATCACTAACAGGGCACGGGGCTCTGGAAACACCATATATTTT. It yields the protein CAITNRARGSGNTIYF.